Following are 10 T cell receptor beta chains from one sample sequenced in a study of blood T cell repertoires in COVID-19. Assay used: immunoSEQ multiplex PCR; TCRdb lists only in-frame clones, some missing. The sample has 150,000 to 200,000 clones; over 60% are singletons. Sequencing input: peripheral blood. These receptors all come from a man aged 55 to 70 with acute or convalescent COVID-19.

DNA for the CDR3: TGCAGCGTTGGGCGGGAGAGATCAGATACGCAGTATTTT. It yields the protein CSVGRERSDTQYF. The chain recombines TRBV29-1 with TRBJ2-3, with TRBD2 matching 7 bases. Germline V gives CDR1 SQVTM, CDR2 ANQGSEA. This CDR3 contains 13 residues. The V segment lost 4 bases and the J segment 4 bases; nucleotides outside the gene matches: 5.

This clone was recorded once. The V call is TRBV9, the J call TRBJ1-3; 8 bases map to TRBD1. This CDR3 contains 16 residues. The V and J ends lost 7 bases and 0 bases, in that order; junction bases with no gene match: 9. Germline CDR1 SGDLS, CDR2 YYNGEE. CDR3 DNA: TGTGCCAGCTCAAGGACAGGGACCAGCTCTGGAAACACCATATATTTT. This codes for CASSRTGTSSGNTIYF.

This rearrangement joins TRBV5-8 to TRBJ2-7; D is ambiguous. The CDR3 contains 10 residues. Trimming cost V 4 bases and J 4 bases, with 3 bases left between them. From germline, CDR1 is SGHTS and CDR2 YDEGEE. CDR3 DNA: TGTGCCAGCAGCCCATACGAGCAGTACTTC. This codes for CASSPYEQYF. The complete variable domain, with remaining parts taken from reference TRBV5-8 and TRBJ2-7, reads EAGVTQSPTHLIKTRGQQATLRCSPISGHTSVYWYQQALGLGLQFLLWYDEGEERNRGNFPPRFSGRQFPNYSSELNVNALELEDSALYLCASSPYEQYFGPGTRLTVT.

V usage is TRBV11-2 and J usage is TRBJ1-5; 10 nucleotides line up with TRBD1. The CDR3 totals 14 residues. CDR1 and CDR2 (germline): SGHAT, FQNNGV. After removal of 5 bases from V and 5 bases from J, the junction contained 3 bases not matched to a gene. CDR3 in DNA: TGTGCCAGCAGCCTCGACAGGGGGCATCAGCCCCAGCATTTT. This codes for CASSLDRGHQPQHF. The complete variable domain, with remaining parts taken from reference TRBV11-2 and TRBJ1-5, reads EAGVAQSPRYKIIEKRQSVAFWCNPISGHATLYWYQQILGQGPKLLIQFQNNGVVDDSQLPKDRFSAERLKGVDSTLKIQPAKLEDSAVYLCASSLDRGHQPQHFGDGTRLSIL.

The chain combines TRBV18 with TRBJ2-7, with 8 positions matching TRBD1. CDR3 size: 15 residues. Germline loops: CDR1 KGHSH, CDR2 LQKENI. J gave up 5 bases and V 6 bases, and 12 bases lay outside the gene matches. The CDR3 sequence: CASSVTGQGQHEQYF. CDR3 bases: TGTGCCAGCTCGGTTACCGGACAGGGTCAACACGAGCAGTACTTC.

V gene TRBV30 combines with J gene TRBJ1-2, with D uncertain. CDR3 length: 12 amino acids. From germline, CDR1 is GTSNPN and CDR2 SVGIG (reference sequence). Trimming cost V 2 bases and J 5 bases, with 9 bases left between them. In DNA form, the CDR3 reads TGTGCCTGGAGTATAACAGAGTATGGCTACACCTTC. As protein: CAWSITEYGYTF.

This clone has only a few counts. V usage is TRBV4-1 and J usage is TRBJ2-7, with D uncertain. The CDR3 consists of 13 residues. Trimming cost V 0 bases and J 2 bases, with 5 bases left between them. Germline assignment: CDR1 MGHRA and CDR2 YSYEKL. CDR3 sequence (DNA): TGCGCCAGCAGCCAAGATCGGGCCTACGAGCAGTACTTC. Translated, it gives CASSQDRAYEQYF.

The chain links TRBV7-9 to TRBJ1-1, with D possibly being TRBD1 (6 bases). In germline, CDR1 is SEHNR, CDR2 FQNEAQ (reference sequence). V shed 0 bases and J shed 4 bases, with 9 bases lying between them. The length of the CDR3 is 14 residues. The CDR3 DNA reads TGTGCCAGCAGCTTAGCATCAGGGGCCACTGAAGCTTTCTTT. The encoded protein is CASSLASGATEAFF.

The chain joins TRBV3-1 (or the pseudogene TRBV3-2) to TRBJ2-6, with no clear D. Trimming took off 3 bases at V and 1 base at J, with 4 bases between the two ends. The CDR3 length is 14 residues. The germline V gene has CDR1 LGHDT and CDR2 YNNKEL (reference sequence). The chain's CDR3 is CASSQLSGANVLTF. CDR3 DNA: TGTGCCAGCAGCCAGTTATCTGGGGCCAACGTCCTGACTTTC.

This clone was found a few times. The V gene is TRBV2, the J gene TRBJ1-5, with D uncertain. Trimming shortened V by 5 bases and J by 3 bases, and 11 bases separated the two germline ends. Looked up from germline, CDR1 is SNHLY and CDR2 is FYNNEI. The CDR3 contains 14 residues. In DNA form, the CDR3 reads TGTGCCAGCAGTCCTTGGCAGGACAATCAGCCCCAGCATTTT. Translation gives CASSPWQDNQPQHF.